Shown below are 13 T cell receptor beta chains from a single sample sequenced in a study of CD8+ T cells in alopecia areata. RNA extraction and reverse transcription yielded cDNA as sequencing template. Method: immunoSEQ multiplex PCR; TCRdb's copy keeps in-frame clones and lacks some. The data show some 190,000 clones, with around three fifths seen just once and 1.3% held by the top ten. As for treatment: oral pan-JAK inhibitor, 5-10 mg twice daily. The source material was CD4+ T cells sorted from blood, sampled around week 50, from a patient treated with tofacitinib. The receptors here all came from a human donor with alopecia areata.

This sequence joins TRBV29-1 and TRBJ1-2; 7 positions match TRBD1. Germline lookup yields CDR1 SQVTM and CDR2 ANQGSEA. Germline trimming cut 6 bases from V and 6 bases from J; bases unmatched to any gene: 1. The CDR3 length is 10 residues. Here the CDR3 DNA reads TGCAGCGTCCAGGGGGATGGCTACACCTTC. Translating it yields CSVQGDGYTF.

CDR3 DNA sequence: TGCGCCAGCAGCTTGGTCGGGGAACGGAACACAGATACGCAGTATTTT. Its protein is CASSLVGERNTDTQYF. The chain has TRBV5-1 and TRBJ2-3; maybe TRBD2 (5 bases). Germline V gives CDR1 SGHRS, CDR2 YFSETQ. V was clipped by 0 bases and J by 2 bases, with 13 bases between them. The CDR3 totals 16 residues.

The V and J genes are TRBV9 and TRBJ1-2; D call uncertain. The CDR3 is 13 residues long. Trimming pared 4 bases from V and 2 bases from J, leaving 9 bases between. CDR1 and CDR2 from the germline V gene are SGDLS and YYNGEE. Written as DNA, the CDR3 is TGTGCCAGCAGCAGGTCAGAGAACTATGGCTACACCTTC. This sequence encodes CASSRSENYGYTF. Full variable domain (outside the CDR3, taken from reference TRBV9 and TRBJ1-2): DSGVTQTPKHLITATGQRVTLRCSPRSGDLSVYWYQQSLDQGLQFLIQYYNGEERAKGNILERFSAQQFPDLHSELNLSSLELGDSALYFCASSRSENYGYTFGSGTRLTVV.

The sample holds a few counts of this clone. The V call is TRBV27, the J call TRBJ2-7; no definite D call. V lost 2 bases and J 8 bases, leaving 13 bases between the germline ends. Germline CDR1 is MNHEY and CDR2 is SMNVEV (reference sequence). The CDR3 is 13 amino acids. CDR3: CASSLLTEPKQYF. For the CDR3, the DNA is TGTGCCAGCAGTTTACTAACAGAACCCAAGCAGTACTTC.

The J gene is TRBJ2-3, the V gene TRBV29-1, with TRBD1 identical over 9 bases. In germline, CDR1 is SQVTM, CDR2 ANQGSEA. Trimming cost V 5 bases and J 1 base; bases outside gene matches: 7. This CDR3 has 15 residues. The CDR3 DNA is TGCAGCGTTAAGGGACAGGGTATCGGCACAGATACGCAGTATTTT. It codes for CSVKGQGIGTDTQYF.

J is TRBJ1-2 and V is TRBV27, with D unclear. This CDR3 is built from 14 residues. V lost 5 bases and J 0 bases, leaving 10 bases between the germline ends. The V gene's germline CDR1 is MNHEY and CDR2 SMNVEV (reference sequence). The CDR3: CASSRSAANYGYTF. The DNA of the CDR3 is TGTGCCAGCAGTAGAAGTGCCGCTAACTATGGCTACACCTTC.

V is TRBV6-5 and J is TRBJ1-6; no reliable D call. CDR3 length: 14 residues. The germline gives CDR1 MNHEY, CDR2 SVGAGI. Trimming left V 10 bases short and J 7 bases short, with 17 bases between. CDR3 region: CATGVQSSNSPLHF. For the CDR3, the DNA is TGTGCCACCGGAGTACAGAGTTCGAATTCACCCCTCCACTTT.

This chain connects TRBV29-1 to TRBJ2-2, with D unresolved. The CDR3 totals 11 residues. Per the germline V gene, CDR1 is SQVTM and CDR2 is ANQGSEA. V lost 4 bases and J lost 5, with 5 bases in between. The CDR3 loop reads CSVAVTGELFF. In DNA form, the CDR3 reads TGCAGCGTTGCAGTGACCGGGGAGCTGTTTTTT.

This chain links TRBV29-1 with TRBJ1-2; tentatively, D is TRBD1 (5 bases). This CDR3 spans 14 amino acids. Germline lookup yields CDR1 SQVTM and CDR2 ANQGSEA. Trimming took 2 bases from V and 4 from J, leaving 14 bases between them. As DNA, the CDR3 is TGCAGCGTTGAAACAGGCACCCGGGGCTATGGCTACACCTTC. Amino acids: CSVETGTRGYGYTF. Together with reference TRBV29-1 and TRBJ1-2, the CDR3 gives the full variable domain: SAVISQKPSRDICQRGTSLTIQCQVDSQVTMMFWYRQQPGQSLTLIATANQGSEATYESGFVIDKFPISRPNLTFSTLTVSNMSPEDSSIYLCSVETGTRGYGYTFGSGTRLTVV.

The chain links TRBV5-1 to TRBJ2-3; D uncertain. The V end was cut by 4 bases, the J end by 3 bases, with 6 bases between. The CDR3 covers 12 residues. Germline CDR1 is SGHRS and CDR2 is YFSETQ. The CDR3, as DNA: TGCGCCAGCAGCCTGAGGACAGATACGCAGTATTTT. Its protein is CASSLRTDTQYF.

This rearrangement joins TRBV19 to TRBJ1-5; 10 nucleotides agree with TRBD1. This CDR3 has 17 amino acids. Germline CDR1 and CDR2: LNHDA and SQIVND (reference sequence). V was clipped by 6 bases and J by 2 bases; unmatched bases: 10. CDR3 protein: CASRETGGAWGNQPQHF. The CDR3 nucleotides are TGTGCCAGTAGAGAGACAGGGGGCGCCTGGGGCAATCAGCCCCAGCATTTT.

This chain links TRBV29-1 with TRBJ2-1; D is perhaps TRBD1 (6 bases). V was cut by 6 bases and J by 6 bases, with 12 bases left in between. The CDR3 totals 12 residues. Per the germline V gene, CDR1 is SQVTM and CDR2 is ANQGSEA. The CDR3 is CSVADRTNEQFF. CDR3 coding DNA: TGCAGCGTCGCCGACAGGACCAATGAGCAGTTCTTC.

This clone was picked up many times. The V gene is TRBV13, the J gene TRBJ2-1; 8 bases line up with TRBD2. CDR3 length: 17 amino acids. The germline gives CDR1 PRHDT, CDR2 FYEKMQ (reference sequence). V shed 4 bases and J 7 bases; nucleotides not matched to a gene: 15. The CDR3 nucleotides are TGTGCCAGCAGCTCTGATTCGGGGGGGCCTCGTAGGAATGAGCAGTTCTTC. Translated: CASSSDSGGPRRNEQFF.